These T cell receptor beta chains were read from a single sample in a study of radiation and T cells in renal cell carcinoma. Sequencing used immunoSEQ multiplex PCR; TCRdb keeps in-frame clones, though not all of them. Of approximately 150,000 clones listed, roughly 80% are singletons. Specimen: blood, collected from a patient whose treatment included radiotherapy and nephrectomy. The receptors stem from a woman aged 50 to 65 with renal cell carcinoma. Both conserved end residues are part of each CDR3. Each record gives: J gene, V gene, D gene, clone size, CDR3 protein, CDR3 DNA. A D gene is named only where the DNA matches it firmly. Size is omitted from some rows. Given values are once, few, many or a class for expanded clones.

>TRBJ1-2|TRBV5-1|NA|NA
CASSLERVPGGYTF
TGCGCCAGCAGCTTGGAGAGGGTTCCCGGCGGCTACACCTTC
>TRBJ1-1|TRBV9|NA|NA
CASSVAGVNTEAFF
TGTGCCAGCAGCGTAGCGGGGGTGAACACTGAAGCTTTCTTT
>TRBJ2-7|TRBV11-2|TRBD1|NA
CASSTGDRTYEQYF
TGTGCCAGCAGCACCGGGGACAGGACCTACGAGCAGTACTTC
>TRBJ2-3|TRBV9|NA|NA
CASSVEGGNAGTQYF
TGTGCCAGCAGCGTAGAAGGCGGGAACGCGGGTACGCAGTATTTT
>TRBJ1-2|TRBV19|NA|NA
CASSSYYGYTF
TGTGCCAGTAGTTCCTACTATGGCTACACCTTC
>TRBJ2-5|TRBV7-8|TRBD2|NA
CASSKTTSGGQETQYF
TGTGCCAGCAGCAAGACGACTAGCGGGGGACAAGAGACCCAGTACTTC
>TRBJ1-1|TRBV7-2|NA|once
CASSLGPLNTEAFF
TGTGCCAGCAGCTTGGGACCCCTGAACACTGAAGCTTTCTTT
>TRBJ2-1|TRBV29-1|NA|NA
CSVDRGYNEQFF
TGCAGCGTTGATAGAGGGTACAATGAGCAGTTCTTC
>TRBJ1-2|TRBV7-2|NA|NA
CASSLGGAGNYGYTF
TGTGCCAGCAGCTTAGGTGGGGCAGGGAACTATGGCTACACCTTC
>TRBJ2-7|TRBV7-9|NA|once
CASSPQLAHEQYF
TGTGCCAGCAGCCCACAGCTAGCCCACGAGCAGTACTTC
>TRBJ2-2|TRBV5-1|TRBD1|NA
CASSWGQRIGELFF
TGCGCCAGCAGCTGGGGACAGAGGATCGGGGAGCTGTTTTTT
>TRBJ2-7|TRBV14|NA|NA
CASSPVDREQYF
TGTGCCAGCAGCCCCGTCGACAGGGAGCAGTACTTC
>TRBJ2-2|TRBV29-1|TRBD1|NA
CSVEQGATGELFF
TGCAGCGTCGAACAGGGGGCTACCGGGGAGCTGTTTTTT
>TRBJ1-4|TRBV5-6|NA|NA
CASSFPGGANEKLFF
TGTGCCAGCAGCTTCCCTGGCGGAGCTAATGAAAAACTGTTTTTT
>TRBJ1-5|TRBV2|TRBD1|NA
CASSDLGQANQPQHF
TGTGCCAGCAGTGATTTGGGACAGGCGAATCAGCCCCAGCATTTT
>TRBJ1-2|TRBV5-4|NA|NA
CASSPGVTGRYGYTF
TGTGCCAGCAGCCCGGGGGTGACGGGGAGGTATGGCTACACCTTC
>TRBJ2-5|TRBV9|TRBD2|once
CASSVAPTSGIKTQYF
TGTGCCAGCAGCGTAGCCCCGACTAGCGGGATTAAGACCCAGTACTTC
>TRBJ1-1|TRBV19|NA|NA
CASGFSAFF
TGTGCCAGCGGGTTCTCAGCTTTCTTT
>TRBJ1-4|TRBV19|NA|NA
CASSIYVATNEKLFF
TGTGCCAGTAGTATATATGTTGCAACTAATGAAAAACTGTTTTTT
>TRBJ2-7|TRBV5-1|NA|once
CASSLRPDSPYEQYF
TGCGCCAGCAGCTTGCGTCCGGACAGCCCCTACGAGCAGTACTTC
>TRBJ2-3|TRBV28|NA|NA
CASSSEGGTDTQYF
TGTGCCAGCAGTTCCGAAGGGGGCACAGATACGCAGTATTTT
>TRBJ1-1|TRBV9|NA|NA
CASSAGTTASTEAFF
TGTGCCAGCAGCGCGGGCACGACTGCAAGCACTGAAGCTTTCTTT
>TRBJ2-3|TRBV7-6|NA|NA
CASSSLAASTDTQYF
TGTGCCAGCAGCTCCTTAGCGGCTAGCACAGATACGCAGTATTTT
>TRBJ2-3|TRBV6-1|NA|NA
CASSEAGRPSTDTQYF
TGTGCCAGCAGTGAAGCAGGGCGGCCTAGCACAGATACGCAGTATTTT
>TRBJ2-7|TRBV4-2|NA|once
CASSQDSDGNSYEQYF
TGTGCCAGCAGCCAAGATTCAGACGGGAACTCCTACGAGCAGTACTTC
>TRBJ2-1|TRBV7-2|NA|NA
CASRWTNNEQFF
TGTGCCAGCAGATGGACTAACAATGAGCAGTTCTTC
>TRBJ2-2|TRBV9|NA|NA
CASSVGTPIGELFF
TGTGCCAGCAGCGTAGGGACCCCGATCGGGGAGCTGTTTTTT
>TRBJ1-5|TRBV2|NA|few
CASSESLGYNQPQHF
TGTGCCAGCAGCGAATCCCTTGGGTACAATCAGCCCCAGCATTTT
>TRBJ1-3|TRBV7-2|NA|NA
CASSLLGYSGNTIYF
TGTGCCAGCAGCTTACTGGGATACTCTGGAAACACCATATATTTT
>TRBJ1-1|TRBV10-1|NA|NA
CASQNGQLNTEAFF
TGCGCCAGCCAAAACGGACAGCTGAACACTGAAGCTTTCTTT
>TRBJ2-7|TRBV5-1|NA|NA
CASSLDSSPLEQYF
TGCGCCAGCAGCTTGGATTCTTCTCCACTCGAGCAGTACTTC
>TRBJ1-1|TRBV19|NA|once
CASRQVNTEAFF
TGTGCCAGCCGACAGGTCAACACTGAAGCTTTCTTT
>TRBJ1-4|TRBV5-1|NA|NA
CASSLVAVSNEKLFF
TGCGCCAGCAGCTTGGTGGCAGTCTCTAATGAAAAACTGTTTTTT
>TRBJ2-5|TRBV7-2|TRBD2|NA
CASSSRLGGGLSGAQYF
TGTGCCAGCAGCTCTAGACTTGGCGGGGGGCTCTCCGGGGCCCAGTACTTC
>TRBJ1-4|TRBV18|NA|NA
CASSPDSGNEKLFF
TGTGCCAGCTCACCCGACAGCGGTAATGAAAAACTGTTTTTT
>TRBJ2-5|TRBV4-1|NA|few
CASSQFRGETQYF
TGCGCCAGCAGCCAATTCCGCGGGGAGACCCAGTACTTC
>TRBJ1-1|TRBV6-5|NA|NA
CASSRTGFATEAFF
TGTGCCAGCAGTCGCACAGGGTTTGCCACTGAAGCTTTCTTT
>TRBJ2-1|TRBV5-1|TRBD2|NA
CASSPGASGEIDGEQFF
TGCGCCAGCAGCCCCGGGGCTAGCGGGGAGATTGACGGTGAGCAGTTCTTC
>TRBJ1-3|TRBV6-6|NA|NA
CASSSPGWDNTIYF
TGTGCCAGCAGCTCACCAGGGTGGGATAACACCATATATTTT
>TRBJ2-3|TRBV11-3|NA|NA
CASSLDQGSTDTQYF
TGTGCCAGCAGCTTAGATCAGGGAAGCACAGATACGCAGTATTTT
>TRBJ1-5|TRBV2|NA|NA
CASRADSNQPQHF
TGTGCCAGCAGGGCAGATAGCAATCAGCCCCAGCATTTT
>TRBJ1-1|TRBV29-1|NA|NA
CSVEIRLMHTEAFF
TGCAGCGTTGAAATTAGGCTAATGCACACTGAAGCTTTCTTT